Below, 3 T cell receptor beta chains from the same sample are listed, as sequenced in a study of radiotherapy plus CTLA-4 blockade in lung cancer (dated 2018 in TCRdb). Receptors were amplified or captured by the immunoSEQ multiplex PCR assay. Here the immuneACCESS table is served through TCRdb, limited to in-frame sequences with V and J called. Missing clones are a known gap in these copies; in checked studies unresolved V genes cover under half, and the rest lacks a known reason. The sample records tens of thousands of clones, around 75% of which are singletons. The ten largest account for roughly 8.5% of the sample. The material was peripheral blood, obtained from a patient treated with radiotherapy plus ipilimumab. The receptors originated from a human donor with non-small cell lung cancer who had a complete response to radiotherapy plus ipilimumab.

This sequence joins TRBV2 and TRBJ2-3, with D perhaps matching TRBD2 (6 bases). Germline values: CDR1 SNHLY, CDR2 FYNNEI. Trimming cost V 3 bases and J 1 base, with 14 bases left between them. The CDR3 is 16 residues long. The CDR3 DNA reads TGTGCCAGCAGTGAGGGGCGGGACGTTCGCACAGATACGCAGTATTTT. The encoded protein is CASSEGRDVRTDTQYF.

In its sample, this clone was seen once. The chain couples TRBV2 to TRBJ2-1, with a weak D call TRBD2 (5 bases). This CDR3 spans 14 amino acids. V was clipped by 6 bases and J by 10 bases, with 19 bases between them. Germline V gene sequence: CDR1 SNHLY, CDR2 FYNNEI. The CDR3 bases are TGTGCCAGCAGCATATGGACCGCGGGTAACGAGCAGTTCTTC. The encoded protein is CASSIWTAGNEQFF.

The chain combines TRBV6-5 with TRBJ2-2; D is uncertain. Germline V CDR1 and CDR2: MNHEY, SVGAGI. CDR3 size: 13 residues. With 10 bases removed from V and 8 bases from J, the gap between germline ends came to 17 bases. The CDR3 DNA follows: TGTGCCACAAGAGTAACTAACGGGGGGGAGCTGTTTTTT. Protein product: CATRVTNGGELFF.